Presented here are 9 T cell receptor beta chains from one specimen sequenced in a study of shared clonotypes between healthy human individuals. Positively selected for CCR7, the CD45RO-negative cells used as naive CD8 cells excluded terminally differentiated effector memory CD45RA+ cells. Method: immunoSEQ multiplex PCR; TCRdb's copy keeps in-frame clones and lacks some. The table shows 700,000 to 950,000 clones, with about 96% occurring only once. The sample comprised naive CD8+ T cells sorted from blood. These receptor sequences come from a man aged 25-45 years in good health.

J is TRBJ1-2 and V is TRBV2; no reliable D call. V was pared by 7 bases and J by 7 bases, with 10 bases between. CDR1 and CDR2 (germline): SNHLY, FYNNEI. This CDR3 region has 11 residues. CDR3 loop: CASKAGSGYTF. DNA of the CDR3: TGTGCCAGCAAGGCAGGATCTGGCTACACCTTC.

V is TRBV14 and J is TRBJ2-7, with 9 positions matching TRBD2. This CDR3 is built from 14 residues. CDR1 and CDR2 (germline): SGHDN, FVKESK. V shed 5 bases, J shed 3 bases, and the junction held 5 bases outside the gene matches. The CDR3 region is CASSRTSVYYEQYF. The CDR3 bases are TGTGCCAGCAGCAGGACTAGCGTATACTACGAGCAGTACTTC.

V and J are TRBV27 and TRBJ2-7; the D is unclear. CDR1 is MNHEY, CDR2 SMNVEV, per germline (reference sequence). The CDR3 runs to 14 residues. Deletions cut 3 bases from V and 3 bases from J, with 12 bases between. Here the CDR3 reads CASSLVPGDYEQYF. Written as DNA, the CDR3 is TGTGCCAGCAGTTTGGTCCCAGGCGACTACGAGCAGTACTTC.

The chain employs TRBV2 and TRBJ2-7; 11 nucleotides align to TRBD1. Germline V gene data show CDR1 as SNHLY and CDR2 as FYNNEI. The CDR3 runs 16 residues. The junction had 13 bases not matched to a gene; V was cut back by 6 bases and J by 6 bases. The CDR3 DNA reads as TGTGCCAGCAGCCAGGGACAGGGGGTTGGAGGTGGCGAGCAGTACTTC. As protein: CASSQGQGVGGGEQYF.

Details on this clone: Other DNA variants within this sample encode the same CDR3. The V gene is TRBV6-1, the J gene TRBJ2-7; the D is unclear. The CDR3 has 13 residues. Germline V lookup: CDR1 MNHNS, CDR2 SASEGT. The germline V and J ends were trimmed by 1 base and 0 bases, with 4 bases remaining between them. CDR3 in amino acids: CASSEGISYEQYF. CDR3 nucleotide sequence: TGTGCCAGCAGTGAAGGGATCTCCTACGAGCAGTACTTC.

The rearrangement links TRBV6-5 to TRBJ2-5, with 8 positions matching TRBD2. CDR1 is MNHEY, CDR2 SVGAGI, per germline. This CDR3 has 12 amino acids. Trimming took 6 bases from V and 4 from J; bases not matched to a gene: 1. Here the CDR3 DNA reads TGTGCCAGCAGAAGCGGGAGAGAGACCCAGTACTTC. Translating gives CASRSGRETQYF.

CDR3 coding DNA: TGCGCCAGCAGCCAAGAGATAGCTAGCGGGCTACTATTTGAGGAGACCCAGTACTTC. This encodes CASSQEIASGLLFEETQYF. This chain joins TRBV4-3 and TRBJ2-5; 8 bases line up with TRBD2. This CDR3 is 19 amino acids long. V was pared by 0 bases and J by 5 bases, with 17 bases of the junction left unmatched. Germline loops: CDR1 LGHNA, CDR2 YSLEER.

The chain is built from TRBV6-5 and TRBJ2-7, with 11 bases lining up with TRBD2. The ends lost 6 bases at V and 3 bases at J; junction bases unmatched: 1. CDR1 is MNHEY and CDR2 is SVGAGI in the germline V gene. CDR3 length: 13 amino acids. CDR3 loop: CASRGLADYEQYF. CDR3 nucleotides: TGTGCCAGCAGGGGACTAGCGGACTACGAGCAGTACTTC.

The gene calls are TRBV6-5 and TRBJ2-5, with D maybe TRBD1 (5 bases). The CDR3 loop spans 12 amino acids. Trimming took off 6 bases at V and 3 bases at J, with 8 bases between the two ends. The V gene's germline CDR1 is MNHEY and CDR2 SVGAGI. The CDR3 is CASRGAKETQYF. Here the CDR3 DNA reads TGTGCCAGCAGAGGGGCGAAAGAGACCCAGTACTTC.